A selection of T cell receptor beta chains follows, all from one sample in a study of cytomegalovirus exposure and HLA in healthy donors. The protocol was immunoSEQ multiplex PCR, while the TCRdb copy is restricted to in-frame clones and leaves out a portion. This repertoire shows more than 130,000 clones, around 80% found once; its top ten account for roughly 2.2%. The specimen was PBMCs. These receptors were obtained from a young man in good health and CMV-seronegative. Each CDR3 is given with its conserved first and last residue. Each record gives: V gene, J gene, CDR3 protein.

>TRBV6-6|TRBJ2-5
CASSYVGETQYF
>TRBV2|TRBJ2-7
CASSVPRYSGGSYEQYF
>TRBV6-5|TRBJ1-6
CASSYSFRRDSPLHF
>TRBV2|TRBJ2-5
CASSTDPRTGGDQETQYF
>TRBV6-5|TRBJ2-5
CASSYSPGIQETQYF
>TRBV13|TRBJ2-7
CASSHRGLPYEQYF
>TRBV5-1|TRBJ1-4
CASSWRQGGGEKLFF
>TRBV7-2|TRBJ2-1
CASSRFGTSAGTEQFF
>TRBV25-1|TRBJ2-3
CASSDYRGSEVDTQYF
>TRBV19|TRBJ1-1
CASSIRREGTPEAFF
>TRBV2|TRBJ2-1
CASKVLAIYNEQFF
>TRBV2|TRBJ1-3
CASSEEGTSGNTIYF
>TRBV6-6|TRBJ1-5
CASSSWTGSGNQPQHF
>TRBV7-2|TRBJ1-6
CASSLEAGFNSPLHF
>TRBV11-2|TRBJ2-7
CASSLARYEQYF
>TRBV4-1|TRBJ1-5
CASSQYGDSNQPQNF
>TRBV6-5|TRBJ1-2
CASSYSLQVGGYTF
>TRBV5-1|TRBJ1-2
CASSLPGSLVGYTF
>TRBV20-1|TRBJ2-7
CSARQGTEQYF
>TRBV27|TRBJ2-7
CASSFRGRAYEQYF
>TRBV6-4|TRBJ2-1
CASSDEGTYNEQFF
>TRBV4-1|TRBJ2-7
CASSQDFNYEQYF
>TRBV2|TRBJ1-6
CASSEAVTYYNSPLHF
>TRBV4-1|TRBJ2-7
CASSQDRGGRSTYEQYF
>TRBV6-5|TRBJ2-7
CASSYGHRGLSEQYF
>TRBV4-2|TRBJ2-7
CASSQAPGVLAGYYEQYF
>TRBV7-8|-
CASSLDYEQYF
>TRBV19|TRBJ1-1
CASNYGTAAFF
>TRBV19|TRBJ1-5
CASSGQGGGQPQHF
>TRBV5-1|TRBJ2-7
CASSSTGTGSSYEQYF
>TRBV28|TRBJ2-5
CASSVRTTETQYF
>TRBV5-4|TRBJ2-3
CASSLAAVAGTAQYF
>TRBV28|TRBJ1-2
CASSLFTGSGYTF
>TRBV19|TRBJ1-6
CASSIDPNRVLSPLHF
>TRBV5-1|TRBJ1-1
CASSLGTGSSEAFF
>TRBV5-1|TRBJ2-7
CASSLEEGGRFEQYF
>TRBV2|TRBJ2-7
CASSEYVGAVGTYEQYF
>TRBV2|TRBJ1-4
CASMRGRSNEKLFF
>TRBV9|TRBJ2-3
CASSVAGGSTDTQYF
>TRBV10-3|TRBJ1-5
CAISISDQPQHF
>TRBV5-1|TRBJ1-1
CASSPGTGANTEAFF
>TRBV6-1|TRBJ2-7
CASSEASGVSYEQYF
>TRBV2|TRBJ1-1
CASSEQGMNTEAFF
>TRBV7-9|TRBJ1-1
CASRRTGGMTEAFF
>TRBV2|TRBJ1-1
CASSESKGNTEAFF
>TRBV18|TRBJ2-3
CASSLYRETDTQYF